In this sample, the clone carrying this T cell receptor beta chain turned up a few times. Its antigen is undetermined. Germline values: CDR1 SGHVS, CDR2 FQNEAQ. J was trimmed by 6 bases and V by 0 bases; bases with no gene match: 2. CDR3 length: 14 residues. These data come from a study of cytomegalovirus exposure and HLA in healthy donors. Overall study results and limits: The Asian-associated ancestry cluster reportedly had fewer N-insertions than the 666-donor mean in a later analysis. Later genetic work tied a missense DCLRE1C variant to beta-chain V and J trimming. Several of the most significant clusters were apparently associated with common viral pathogens in a later analysis. Through in vitro validation, three CMV-associated chains were shown to be specific for CMV antigens.

PCR primers comprised 60 Vbeta and 13 Jbeta primers. Libraries were prepared by immunoSEQ multiplex PCR; TCRdb keeps only in-frame clonotypes and omits some of them. This sample yields 150,000 to 160,000 clones, of which 65% to 75% are seen a single time; about 2% belongs to the top ten. Sequencing was done on a sample of PBMCs. The rearrangement uses TRBV7-8 and TRBJ2-7, with TRBD1 matching 10 bases. The TCR was taken from a man aged 30 to 45 in good health and CMV-seronegative. CDR3 coding DNA: TGTGCCAGCAGCTTAGCGGGGACAGGGGCCGAGCAGTACTTC. Protein: CASSLAGTGAEQYF.